One and the same sample provided the 19 T cell receptor beta chains below, sequenced in a study of blood T cell repertoires in COVID-19. Sequencing was performed with immunoSEQ multiplex PCR; in TCRdb, only in-frame clones are kept and a portion is missing. The sample contains 200,000 to 250,000 clones, roughly 87% of which appear only once. Sequenced sample: peripheral blood. These receptors all come from a man between 40 and 49 years old with active or convalescent COVID-19.

The V gene is TRBV12-3 or TRBV12-4, the J gene TRBJ1-2, with D perhaps matching TRBD1 (6 bases). Deletions cut 8 bases from V and 8 bases from J, with 18 bases between. This CDR3 comprises 13 residues. The CDR3 bases are TGTGCCAGCCAGATACAGGGTGAGGTGGGCTACACCTTC. Encoded protein: CASQIQGEVGYTF.

The chain combines TRBV5-1 with TRBJ2-7, with TRBD2 matching over 8 bases. J lost 4 bases, V lost 3 bases, and 9 bases had no gene match. This CDR3 has 15 amino acids. Germline CDR1 SGHRS, CDR2 YFSETQ. DNA of the CDR3: TGCGCCAGCAGCTCCCGGGGGGGCCCTAATTACGAGCAGTACTTC. This gives the protein CASSSRGGPNYEQYF. The variable domain in full, completed from reference TRBV5-1 and TRBJ2-7, reads KAGVTQTPRYLIKTRGQQVTLSCSPISGHRSVSWYQQTPGQGLQFLFEYFSETQRNKGNFPGRFSGRQFSNSRSEMNVSTLELGDSALYLCASSSRGGPNYEQYFGPGTRLTVT.

The chain recombines TRBV3-1 (or the pseudogene TRBV3-2) with TRBJ2-3; the match to TRBD1 covers 7 bases. Germline assignment: CDR1 LGHDT and CDR2 YNNKEL (reference sequence). The CDR3 contains 15 residues. J lost 4 bases, V lost 4 bases, and 8 bases had no gene match. CDR3: CASSRRQGGADTQYF. In DNA, the CDR3 is TGTGCCAGCAGCCGTAGACAGGGTGGGGCAGATACGCAGTATTTT.

Only one count was recorded for this clone. The chain joins TRBV7-9 to TRBJ2-1, with 8 bases identical to TRBD1. Trimming removed 1 base from V and 8 bases from J; junction bases left unmatched: 4. Looked up from germline, CDR1 is SEHNR and CDR2 is FQNEAQ (reference sequence). There are 14 residues in the CDR3. CDR3 protein: CASSLGAGGDEQFF. The CDR3 bases are TGTGCCAGCAGCTTAGGGGCAGGGGGCGATGAGCAGTTCTTC.

This clone was picked up a small number of times. The chain links TRBV7-3 to TRBJ1-5, with 7 bases that match TRBD1. Germline CDR1 SGHTA, CDR2 FQGTGA. This CDR3 contains 13 residues. After removal of 0 bases from V and 7 bases from J, the junction contained 0 bases not matched to a gene. Here the CDR3 reads CASSLTGQQPQHF. In DNA form, the CDR3 reads TGTGCCAGCAGCTTAACGGGACAGCAGCCCCAGCATTTT. The full variable domain, in which reference TRBV7-3 and TRBJ1-5 provide the parts outside the CDR3, is GAGVSQTPSNKVTEKGKYVELRCDPISGHTALYWYRQSLGQGPEFLIYFQGTGAADDSGLPNDRFFAVRPEGSVSTLKIQRTERGDSAVYLCASSLTGQQPQHFGDGTRLSIL.

V and J are TRBV9 and TRBJ2-6; 12 positions match TRBD1. Germline CDR1 reads SGDLS; CDR2 reads YYNGEE. This CDR3 is built from 17 residues. Trimming removed 4 bases from V and 2 bases from J; junction bases left unmatched: 4. CDR3 amino acids: CASSQGQGAPGANVLTF. CDR3 bases: TGTGCCAGCAGCCAGGGACAGGGGGCGCCTGGGGCCAACGTCCTGACTTTC.

The rearrangement uses TRBV28 and TRBJ1-5; a weak D match, TRBD1 (5 bases). Germline V gene sequence: CDR1 MDHEN, CDR2 SYDVKM. V shed 7 bases and J shed 1 base, with 14 bases lying between them. The CDR3 loop spans 15 amino acids. CDR3 protein: CASNWLGRSNQPQHF. Written as DNA, the CDR3 is TGTGCCAGCAACTGGCTGGGGCGGAGCAATCAGCCCCAGCATTTT.

The rearrangement uses TRBV18 and TRBJ2-7; no reliable D call. In germline, CDR1 is KGHSH, CDR2 LQKENI. The CDR3 length is 13 residues. V lost 2 bases and J 0 bases, leaving 5 bases between the germline ends. The CDR3 region is CASSPSRSYEQYF. The DNA of the CDR3 is TGTGCCAGCTCACCATCCCGCTCCTACGAGCAGTACTTC.

The chain recombines TRBV5-1 with TRBJ1-1, with D perhaps TRBD1 (6 bases). Deletions cut 0 bases from V and 3 bases from J, with 18 bases between. The germline gives CDR1 SGHRS, CDR2 YFSETQ. This CDR3 has 17 amino acids. This chain's CDR3 is CASSLAGAGEGDTEAFF. The CDR3 bases are TGCGCCAGCAGCTTGGCAGGGGCCGGGGAAGGGGACACTGAAGCTTTCTTT.

The chain carries TRBV10-1 and TRBJ1-1; D remains unclear. CDR1 and CDR2 from the germline V gene are WNHNN and SYGVQD (reference sequence). The CDR3 runs 13 residues. V was shortened by 8 bases and J by 2 bases, with 12 bases between the two germline ends. CDR3 coding DNA: TGCGCCAGCCAAATTAGCCCAAACACTGAAGCTTTCTTT. Protein: CASQISPNTEAFF.

This sequence joins TRBV5-1 and TRBJ2-3; 14 bases are shared with TRBD2. The CDR3 runs 15 residues. The germline CDR1 and CDR2 sequences are SGHRS and YFSETQ. With V trimmed by 5 bases and J by 5 bases, 4 bases remained unmatched. CDR3 bases: TGCGCCAGCAGAGGACTAGCGGGGGGTGAAGATACGCAGTATTTT. Encoded protein: CASRGLAGGEDTQYF.

The chain combines TRBV3-1 (or the pseudogene TRBV3-2) with TRBJ2-2, with D uncertain. Trimming removed 4 bases from V and 3 bases from J, with 9 bases in between. The CDR3 runs 14 residues. Germline CDR1 and CDR2: LGHDT and YNNKEL (reference sequence). The CDR3 bases are TGTGCCAGCAGCCCTGCGGCACACACCGGGGAGCTGTTTTTT. Protein sequence: CASSPAAHTGELFF.

The chain carries TRBV5-6 and TRBJ2-4, with D perhaps TRBD1 (6 bases). CDR3 length: 15 amino acids. Trimming removed 0 bases at V and 7 bases at J, with 14 bases between. Germline V CDR1 and CDR2: SGHDT, YYEEEE. The CDR3 DNA reads TGTGCCAGCAGCTTGGGACAGGATGGGTTCAACATTCAGTACTTC. It translates to CASSLGQDGFNIQYF.

The V and J genes are TRBV5-1 and TRBJ2-2; weak D call: TRBD1 (6 bases). Deletions cut 4 bases from V and 5 bases from J, with 12 bases between. This CDR3 has 14 residues. CDR1 and CDR2 (germline): SGHRS, YFSETQ. The CDR3 spells CASSGSGVTGELFF. The CDR3 region has the DNA TGCGCCAGCAGCGGTTCAGGGGTGACCGGGGAGCTGTTTTTT.

The chain is built from TRBV28 and TRBJ2-7; 7 bases agree with TRBD2. This CDR3 has 20 residues. Germline V CDR1 and CDR2: MDHEN, SYDVKM. V lost 5 bases to trimming and J lost 0 bases; unmatched junction nucleotides: 22. The CDR3 bases are TGTGCCAGCAGTCGCGACAAGGGACGACTAAGCGGGATGACCTCCTACGAGCAGTACTTC. Amino acid sequence: CASSRDKGRLSGMTSYEQYF. Full variable domain (missing parts from reference TRBV28 and TRBJ2-7): DVKVTQSSRYLVKRTGEKVFLECVQDMDHENMFWYRQDPGLGLRLIYFSYDVKMKEKGDIPEGYSVSREKKERFSLILESASTNQTSMYLCASSRDKGRLSGMTSYEQYFGPGTRLTVT.

V gene TRBV11-3 combines with J gene TRBJ2-1, with 9 bases identical to TRBD2. The CDR3 loop spans 13 amino acids. Germline V gene lookup returns CDR1 SGHNT and CDR2 YENEEA. V lost 8 bases to trimming and J lost 7 bases; unmatched junction nucleotides: 6. The CDR3 DNA follows: TGTGCCAGCGGGCGGGGGGGCTTGAATGAGCAGTTCTTC. Its protein is CASGRGGLNEQFF.

This chain links TRBV24-1 with TRBJ1-2; no clear D. The CDR3 has 12 amino acids. Trimming shortened V by 4 bases and J by 4 bases, and 6 bases separated the two germline ends. The germline V gene encodes CDR1 KGHDR and CDR2 SFDVKD. The CDR3, as DNA: TGTGCCACCAGTGAGGCAGGCTATGGCTACACCTTC. It codes for CATSEAGYGYTF.

The genes are TRBV7-8 and TRBJ1-4, with a weak D call TRBD1 (6 bases). V lost 4 bases and J 5 bases, leaving 14 bases between the germline ends. Germline loops: CDR1 SGHVS, CDR2 FQNEAQ. This CDR3 contains 15 residues. The CDR3 loop reads CASSSPDSLNEKLFF. The CDR3 DNA reads as TGTGCCAGCAGCTCCCCGGACAGCCTGAATGAAAAACTGTTTTTT.

J is TRBJ2-1 and V is TRBV7-8, with TRBD2 as a possible D gene (5 bases). Per germline, CDR1 SGHVS and CDR2 FQNEAQ. V lost 0 bases, J lost 12 bases, and 12 bases lay in between. The CDR3 consists of 13 residues. CDR3 loop: CASSLALLERQFF. CDR3 nucleotides: TGTGCCAGCAGCTTAGCCCTACTAGAGCGGCAGTTCTTC.